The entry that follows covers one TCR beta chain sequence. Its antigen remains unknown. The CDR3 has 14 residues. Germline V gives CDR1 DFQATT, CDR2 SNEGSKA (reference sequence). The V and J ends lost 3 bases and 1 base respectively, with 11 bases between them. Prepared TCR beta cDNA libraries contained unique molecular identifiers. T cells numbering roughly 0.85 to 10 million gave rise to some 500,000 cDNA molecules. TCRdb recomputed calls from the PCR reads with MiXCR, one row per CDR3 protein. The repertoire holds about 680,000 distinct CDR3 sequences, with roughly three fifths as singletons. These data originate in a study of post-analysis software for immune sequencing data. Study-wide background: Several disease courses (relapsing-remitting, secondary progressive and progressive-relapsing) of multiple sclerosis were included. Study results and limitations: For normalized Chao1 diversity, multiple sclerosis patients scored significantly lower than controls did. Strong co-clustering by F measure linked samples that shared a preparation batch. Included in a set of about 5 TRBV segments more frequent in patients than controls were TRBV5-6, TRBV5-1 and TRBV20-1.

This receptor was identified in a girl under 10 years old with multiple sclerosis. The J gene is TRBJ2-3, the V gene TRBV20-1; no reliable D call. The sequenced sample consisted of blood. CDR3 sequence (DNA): TGCAGTGCTAGTTCTGGCAGGCGCACAGATACGCAGTATTTT. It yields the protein CSASSGRRTDTQYF.